The clone carrying this TCR beta chain was detected only a few times. The sample originates from a study of molecular identifiers for immune sequencing clone quantification. The CDR3 loop spans 14 amino acids. After removal of 6 bases from V and 4 bases from J, the junction contained 8 bases not matched to a gene. CDR1 MNHEY and CDR2 SMNVEV come from the germline V gene (reference sequence). TCRdb ran MiXCR on the PCR reads and lists one entry per CDR3 protein. The data show a few hundred thousand distinct CDR3 sequences, with about a fifth seen just once and about 0.84% held by the top ten. J is TRBJ2-7 and V is TRBV27, with 8 bases matching TRBD1. The sequence came from a human donor in good health. Some libraries in this study had Jurkat cell RNA spiked in. Specimen: naive CD8+ T cells from blood, with Jurkat cell RNA spiked in. The subset denotes: FACS-sorted CD8+CD4-CCR7+CD45RA+ naive T cells. The CDR3 bases are TGTGCCAGCAGCCCGACAGGGGTCATTTACGAGCAGTACTTC. As protein: CASSPTGVIYEQYF.